This T cell receptor (beta chain) was identified in a study of blood T cell repertoires in COVID-19. Generated by immunoSEQ multiplex PCR, the TCRdb table keeps only in-frame clones and is missing some. The table lists a few hundred thousand clones, more than 75% of them singletons. This clone was counted once. The specimen was PBMCs or T cells enriched from blood (not recorded which). The receptor comes from a woman aged 55-75 years in a cohort exposed to, infected with or recovered from COVID-19 (not recorded which).

CDR3 amino acids: CASSLVPGNYNNEQFF. In DNA form, the CDR3 reads TGTGCCAGCAGCTTAGTCCCCGGGAACTACAACAATGAGCAGTTCTTC. The chain uses TRBV7-6 and TRBJ2-1; D possibly corresponds to TRBD2 (5 bases). The CDR3 covers 16 residues. Germline loops: CDR1 SGHVS, CDR2 FNYEAQ. The V end lost 1 base, the J end lost 5 bases, and 15 bases lay between the germline ends.